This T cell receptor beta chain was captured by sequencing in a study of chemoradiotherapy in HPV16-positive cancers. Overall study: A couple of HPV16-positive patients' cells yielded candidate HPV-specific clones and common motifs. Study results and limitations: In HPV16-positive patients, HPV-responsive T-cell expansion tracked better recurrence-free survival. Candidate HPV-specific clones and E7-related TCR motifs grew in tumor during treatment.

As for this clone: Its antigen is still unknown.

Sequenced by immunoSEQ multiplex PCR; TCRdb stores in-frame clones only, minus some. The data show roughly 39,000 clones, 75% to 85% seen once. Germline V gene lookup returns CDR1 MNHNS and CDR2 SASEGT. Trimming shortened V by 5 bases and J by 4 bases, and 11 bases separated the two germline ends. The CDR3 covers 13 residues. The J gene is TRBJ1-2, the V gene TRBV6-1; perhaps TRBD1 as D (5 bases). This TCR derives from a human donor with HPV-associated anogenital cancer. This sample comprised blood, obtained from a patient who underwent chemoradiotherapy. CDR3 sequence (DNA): TGTGCCAGCAGTCCGGAGGGGTCCTATGGCTACACCTTC. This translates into CASSPEGSYGYTF.